The T cell receptor (beta chain) under discussion was sequenced for a study of post-analysis software for immune sequencing data. Study details: The study covered relapsing-remitting, secondary progressive and progressive-relapsing courses of multiple sclerosis. Overall study findings and caveats: With TRBV5-6, TRBV5-1 and TRBV20-1 included, about five TRBV segments were more frequent in patients than in controls. By F measure, samples from a shared preparation batch strongly co-clustered. Controls' normalized Chao1 diversity significantly exceeded that of multiple sclerosis patients.

Details on this clonotype: No antigen is known for it.

TCR beta libraries were prepared from cDNA with unique molecular identifiers. Out of roughly 1 to 10 million T cells, about 500,000 cDNA molecules were generated. TCRdb re-derived calls from the PCR reads in MiXCR, one entry per CDR3 protein. The data show 450,000 to 700,000 distinct CDR3 sequences, with 44% seen just once and approximately 1.7% held by the top ten. The CDR3 is 11 residues long. Trimming cost V 8 bases and J 7 bases, with 10 bases left between them. The rearrangement links TRBV12-3 or TRBV12-4 to TRBJ2-3; D not certain. The TCR was taken from a girl aged 5-17 years with multiple sclerosis. What was sequenced was blood. As DNA, the CDR3 is TGTGCCAGCTCCTCTTTTAATACGCAGTATTTT. Protein product: CASSSFNTQYF.